This T cell receptor beta chain is from a study of T cells in Graves' hyperthyroidism and ophthalmopathy. From RNA transcripts, TCR beta CDR3 regions were amplified. First-round RT-PCR of the TCR CDR3 relied on the HTBI primer set. TCRdb itself ran the multiplex PCR reads through MiXCR, one entry per CDR3 protein. Here the sample spans fewer than 650,000 distinct CDR3 sequences, over 11% being singletons. Germline-derived CDR1 and CDR2 are SEHNR and FQNEAQ (reference sequence). The ends were cut back, 4 bases at V and 4 bases at J, with 12 bases in the middle. This CDR3 is 14 amino acids long. This clonotype turned up a few times.

The sequencing sample was made of blood. The TCR sequence derives from a young woman with Graves' hyperthyroidism that later progressed to Graves' ophthalmopathy. The J gene is TRBJ2-3, the V gene TRBV7-9; D perhaps matches TRBD1 (6 bases). CDR3 in amino acids: CASSSSSGADTQYF. The CDR3 nucleotides read TGTGCCAGCAGCTCTTCCTCAGGGGCAGATACGCAGTATTTT.